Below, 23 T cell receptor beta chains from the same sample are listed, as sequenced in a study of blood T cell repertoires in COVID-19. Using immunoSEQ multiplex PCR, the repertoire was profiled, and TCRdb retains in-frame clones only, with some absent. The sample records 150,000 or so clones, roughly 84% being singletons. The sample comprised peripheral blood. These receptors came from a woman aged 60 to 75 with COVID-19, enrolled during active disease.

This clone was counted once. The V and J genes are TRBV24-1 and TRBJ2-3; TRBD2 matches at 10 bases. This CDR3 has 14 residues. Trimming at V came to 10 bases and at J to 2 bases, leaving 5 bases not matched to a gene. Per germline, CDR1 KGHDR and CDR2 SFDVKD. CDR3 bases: TGTGCCACTGCTAGCGGGGGCTACACAGATACGCAGTATTTT. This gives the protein CATASGGYTDTQYF.

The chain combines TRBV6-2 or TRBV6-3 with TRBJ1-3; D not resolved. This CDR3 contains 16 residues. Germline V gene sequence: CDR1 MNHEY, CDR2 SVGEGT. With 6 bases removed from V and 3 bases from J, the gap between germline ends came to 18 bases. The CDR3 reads CASSPRGEGGGNTIYF. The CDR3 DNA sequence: TGTGCCAGCAGCCCTCGGGGAGAGGGCGGTGGAAACACCATATATTTT.

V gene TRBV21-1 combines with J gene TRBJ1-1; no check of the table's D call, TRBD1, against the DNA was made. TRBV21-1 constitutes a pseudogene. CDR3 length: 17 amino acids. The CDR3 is CASSAHEGARGNTEAFF. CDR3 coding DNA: TGTGCCAGCAGCGCCCACGAGGGGGCGCGAGGGAACACTGAAGCTTTCTTT.

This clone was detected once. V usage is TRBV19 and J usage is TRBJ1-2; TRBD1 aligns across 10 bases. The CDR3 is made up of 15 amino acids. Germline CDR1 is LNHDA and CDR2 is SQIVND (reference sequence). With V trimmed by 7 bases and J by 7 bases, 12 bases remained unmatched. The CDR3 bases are TGTGCCAGTAAGGAGACAGGGGGCGTTTGGATTGGCTACACCTTC. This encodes CASKETGGVWIGYTF.

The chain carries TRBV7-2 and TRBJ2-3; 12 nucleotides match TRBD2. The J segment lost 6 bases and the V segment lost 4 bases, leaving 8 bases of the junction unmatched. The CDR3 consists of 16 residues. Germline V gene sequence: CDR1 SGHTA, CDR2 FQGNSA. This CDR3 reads CASSSRTGTSGDTQYF. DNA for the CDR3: TGTGCCAGCAGCTCCCGTACCGGGACTAGCGGGGATACGCAGTATTTT.

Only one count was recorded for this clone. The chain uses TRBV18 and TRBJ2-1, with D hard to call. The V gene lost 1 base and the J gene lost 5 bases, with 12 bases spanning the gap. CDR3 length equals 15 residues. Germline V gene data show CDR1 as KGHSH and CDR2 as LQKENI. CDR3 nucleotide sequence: TGTGCCAGCTCACCACGATCTAGTCGAGACAATGAGCAGTTCTTC. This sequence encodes CASSPRSSRDNEQFF. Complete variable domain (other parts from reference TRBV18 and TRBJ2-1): NAGVMQNPRHLVRRRGQEARLRCSPMKGHSHVYWYRQLPEEGLKFMVYLQKENIIDESGMPKERFSAEFPKEGPSILRIQQVVRGDSAAYFCASSPRSSRDNEQFFGPGTRLTVL.

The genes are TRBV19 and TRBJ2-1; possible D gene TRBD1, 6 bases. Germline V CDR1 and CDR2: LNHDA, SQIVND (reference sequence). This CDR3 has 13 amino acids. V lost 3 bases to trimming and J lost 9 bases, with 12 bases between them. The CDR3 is CASSISRGGEQFF. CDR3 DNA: TGTGCCAGTAGTATTTCCAGGGGTGGTGAGCAGTTCTTC.

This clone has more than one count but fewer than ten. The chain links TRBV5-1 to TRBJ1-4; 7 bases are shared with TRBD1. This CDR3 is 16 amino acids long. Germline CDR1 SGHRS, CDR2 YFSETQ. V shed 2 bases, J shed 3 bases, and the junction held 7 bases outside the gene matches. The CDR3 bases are TGCGCCAGCAGCTTTGTACCGGGACAGCCTAATGAAAAACTGTTTTTT. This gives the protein CASSFVPGQPNEKLFF.

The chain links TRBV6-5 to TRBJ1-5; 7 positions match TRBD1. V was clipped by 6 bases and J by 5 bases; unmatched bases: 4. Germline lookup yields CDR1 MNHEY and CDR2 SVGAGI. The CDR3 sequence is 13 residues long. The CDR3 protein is CASSGQVHQPQHF. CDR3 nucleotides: TGTGCCAGCAGCGGACAGGTCCATCAGCCCCAGCATTTT.

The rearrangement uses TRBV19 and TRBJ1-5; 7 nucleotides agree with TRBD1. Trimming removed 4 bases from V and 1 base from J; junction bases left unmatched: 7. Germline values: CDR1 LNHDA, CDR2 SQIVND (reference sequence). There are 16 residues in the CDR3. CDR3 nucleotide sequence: TGTGCCAGTAGTACCGACAGGGCGGGGAGCAATCAGCCCCAGCATTTT. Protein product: CASSTDRAGSNQPQHF.

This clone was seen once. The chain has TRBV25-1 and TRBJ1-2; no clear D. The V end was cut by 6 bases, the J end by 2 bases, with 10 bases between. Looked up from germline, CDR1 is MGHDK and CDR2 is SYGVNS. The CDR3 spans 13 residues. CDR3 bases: TGTGCCAGCAGCGCCGGAGGGAACTATGGCTACACCTTC. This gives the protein CASSAGGNYGYTF.

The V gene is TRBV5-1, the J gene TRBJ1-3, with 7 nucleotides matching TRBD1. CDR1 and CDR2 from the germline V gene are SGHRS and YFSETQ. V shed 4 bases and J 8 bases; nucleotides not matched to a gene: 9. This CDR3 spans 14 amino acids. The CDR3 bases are TGCGCCAGCAGCCCCGCTCGACAGGGAGACACCATATATTTT. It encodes CASSPARQGDTIYF. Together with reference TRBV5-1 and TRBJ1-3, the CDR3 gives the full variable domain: KAGVTQTPRYLIKTRGQQVTLSCSPISGHRSVSWYQQTPGQGLQFLFEYFSETQRNKGNFPGRFSGRQFSNSRSEMNVSTLELGDSALYLCASSPARQGDTIYFGEGSWLTVV.

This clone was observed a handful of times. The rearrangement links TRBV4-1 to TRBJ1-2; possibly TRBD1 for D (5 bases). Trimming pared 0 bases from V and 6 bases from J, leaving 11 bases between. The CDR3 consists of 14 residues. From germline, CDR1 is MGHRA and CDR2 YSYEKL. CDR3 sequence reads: CASSQDISGDGYTF. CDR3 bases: TGCGCCAGCAGCCAAGATATATCGGGGGATGGCTACACCTTC.

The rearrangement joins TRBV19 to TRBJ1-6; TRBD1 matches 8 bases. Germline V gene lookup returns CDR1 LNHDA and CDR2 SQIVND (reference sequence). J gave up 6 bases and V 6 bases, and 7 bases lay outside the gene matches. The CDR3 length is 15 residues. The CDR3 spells CASRPDRGANSPLHF. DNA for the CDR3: TGTGCCAGTAGGCCCGACAGGGGCGCTAATTCACCCCTCCACTTT. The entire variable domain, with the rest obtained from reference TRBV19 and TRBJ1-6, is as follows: DGGITQSPKYLFRKEGQNVTLSCEQNLNHDAMYWYRQDPGQGLRLIYYSQIVNDFQKGDIAEGYSVSREKKESFPLTVTSAQKNPTAFYLCASRPDRGANSPLHFGNGTRLTVT.

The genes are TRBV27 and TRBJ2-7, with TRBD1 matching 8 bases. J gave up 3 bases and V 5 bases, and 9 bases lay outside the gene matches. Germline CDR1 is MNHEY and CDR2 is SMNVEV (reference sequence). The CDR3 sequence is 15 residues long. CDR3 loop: CASSLRPGQGYEQYF. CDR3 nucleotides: TGTGCCAGCAGTCTGCGCCCCGGACAGGGCTACGAGCAGTACTTC.

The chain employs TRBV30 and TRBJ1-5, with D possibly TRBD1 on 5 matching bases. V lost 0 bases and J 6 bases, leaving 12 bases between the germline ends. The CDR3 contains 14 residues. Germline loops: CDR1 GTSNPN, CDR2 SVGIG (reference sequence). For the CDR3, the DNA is TGTGCCTGGAGTGTAAAAGGGGCGAGTCAGCCCCAGCATTTT. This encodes CAWSVKGASQPQHF.

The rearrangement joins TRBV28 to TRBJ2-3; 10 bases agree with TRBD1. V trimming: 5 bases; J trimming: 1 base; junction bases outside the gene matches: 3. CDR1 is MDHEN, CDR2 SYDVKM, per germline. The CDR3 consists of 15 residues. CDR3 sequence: CASSPGTGGTDTQYF. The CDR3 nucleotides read TGTGCCAGCAGTCCGGGGACAGGGGGCACAGATACGCAGTATTTT.

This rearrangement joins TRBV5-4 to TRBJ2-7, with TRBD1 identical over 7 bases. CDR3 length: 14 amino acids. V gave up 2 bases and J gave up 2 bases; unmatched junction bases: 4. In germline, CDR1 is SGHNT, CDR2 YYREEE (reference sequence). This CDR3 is CASSFYRGAYEQYF. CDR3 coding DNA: TGTGCCAGCAGCTTTTACAGGGGAGCCTACGAGCAGTACTTC. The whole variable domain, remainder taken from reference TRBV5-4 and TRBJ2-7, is ETGVTQSPTHLIKTRGQQVTLRCSSQSGHNTVSWYQQALGQGPQFIFQYYREEENGRGNFPPRFSGLQFPNYSSELNVNALELDDSALYLCASSFYRGAYEQYFGPGTRLTVT.

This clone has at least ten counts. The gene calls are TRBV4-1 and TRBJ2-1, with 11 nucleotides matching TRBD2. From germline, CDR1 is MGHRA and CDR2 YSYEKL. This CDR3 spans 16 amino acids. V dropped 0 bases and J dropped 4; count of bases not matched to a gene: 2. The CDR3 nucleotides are TGCGCCAGCAGCCAAGAGGGACTAGCGGCGTACAATGAGCAGTTCTTC. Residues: CASSQEGLAAYNEQFF.

CDR3 bases: TGTGCCAGCAGCTTAGACCGGTTCTTTGAAGAGACCCAGTACTTC. Amino acid sequence: CASSLDRFFEETQYF. The chain links TRBV7-8 to TRBJ2-5, with D unresolved. Germline values: CDR1 SGHVS, CDR2 FQNEAQ. The V end was cut by 1 base, the J end by 3 bases, with 12 bases between. This CDR3 has 15 amino acids.

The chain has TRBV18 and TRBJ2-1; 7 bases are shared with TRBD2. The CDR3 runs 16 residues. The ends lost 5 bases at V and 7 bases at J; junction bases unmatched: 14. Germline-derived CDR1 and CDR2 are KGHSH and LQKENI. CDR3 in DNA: TGTGCCAGCTCATCCCTGACTAGCACCATTGGTAATGAGCAGTTCTTC. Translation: CASSSLTSTIGNEQFF. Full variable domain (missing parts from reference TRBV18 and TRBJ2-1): NAGVMQNPRHLVRRRGQEARLRCSPMKGHSHVYWYRQLPEEGLKFMVYLQKENIIDESGMPKERFSAEFPKEGPSILRIQQVVRGDSAAYFCASSSLTSTIGNEQFFGPGTRLTVL.

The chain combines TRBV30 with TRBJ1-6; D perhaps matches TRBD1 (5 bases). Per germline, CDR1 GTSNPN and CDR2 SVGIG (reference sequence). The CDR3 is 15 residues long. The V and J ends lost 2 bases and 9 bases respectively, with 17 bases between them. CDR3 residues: CAWSPGWGDRSPLHF. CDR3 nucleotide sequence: TGTGCCTGGAGTCCGGGTTGGGGGGATCGTTCACCCCTCCACTTT.

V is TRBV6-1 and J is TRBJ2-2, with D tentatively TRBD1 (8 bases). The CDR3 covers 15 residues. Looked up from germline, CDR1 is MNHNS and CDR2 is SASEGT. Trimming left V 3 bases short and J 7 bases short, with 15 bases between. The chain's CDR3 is CASSETGEGRGELFF. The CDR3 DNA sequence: TGTGCCAGCAGTGAGACAGGGGAGGGACGCGGGGAGCTGTTTTTT.